Below are 9 T cell receptor beta chains sequenced from a single sample in a study of siplizumab effects on memory and regulatory T cells. The data were produced by immunoSEQ multiplex PCR, yet TCRdb's version contains in-frame clones alone and is incomplete. This table holds more than 85,000 clones, around 90% found once. The source material was CD4+ T cells sorted from blood. The receptors shown here come from a human donor in good health.

CDR3 residues: CASSSLSPTDTQYF. In DNA form, the CDR3 reads TGCGCCAGCAGCTCCCTATCACCCACAGATACGCAGTATTTT. The rearrangement uses TRBV5-1 and TRBJ2-3, with D unresolved. V was clipped by 3 bases and J by 2 bases, with 10 bases between them. Germline CDR1 is SGHRS and CDR2 is YFSETQ. The CDR3 is 14 residues long. Full variable domain (rest looked up from reference TRBV5-1 and TRBJ2-3): KAGVTQTPRYLIKTRGQQVTLSCSPISGHRSVSWYQQTPGQGLQFLFEYFSETQRNKGNFPGRFSGRQFSNSRSEMNVSTLELGDSALYLCASSSLSPTDTQYFGPGTRLTVL.

The chain has TRBV6-5 and TRBJ2-7; no clear D gene. The germline gives CDR1 MNHEY, CDR2 SVGAGI. The CDR3 covers 16 residues. Trimming stripped 0 bases from V and 2 bases from J, with 14 bases between. In DNA form, the CDR3 reads TGTGCCAGCAGTTACTCGTTCAGGAACGATGCCTACGAGCAGTACTTC. This codes for CASSYSFRNDAYEQYF.

V and J are TRBV28 and TRBJ2-7; 9 nucleotides match TRBD1. CDR1 and CDR2 (germline): MDHEN, SYDVKM. V lost 6 bases and J lost 0; bases outside the gene matches: 12. CDR3 length equals 17 residues. The CDR3 is CASSGGTGLLSSYEQYF. The CDR3 DNA sequence: TGTGCCAGCAGCGGTGGGACAGGGCTCCTAAGCTCCTACGAGCAGTACTTC.

The chain is built from TRBV27 and TRBJ1-1; D call uncertain. CDR3 length: 14 amino acids. Trimming took off 8 bases at V and 5 bases at J, with 18 bases between the two ends. Germline V lookup: CDR1 MNHEY, CDR2 SMNVEV (reference sequence). CDR3 sequence (DNA): TGTGCCAGCTGGCGCGCAGGCGAGGTTACTGAAGCTTTCTTT. Translation: CASWRAGEVTEAFF.

J is TRBJ1-5 and V is TRBV19; D not resolved. The V and J ends lost 5 bases and 3 bases respectively, with 8 bases between them. Germline V gene lookup returns CDR1 LNHDA and CDR2 SQIVND (reference sequence). The CDR3 consists of 13 residues. CDR3 region: CASSSQVNQPQHF. The CDR3 nucleotides read TGTGCCAGTAGTTCTCAGGTCAATCAGCCCCAGCATTTT.

This clone appeared once. The gene calls are TRBV30 and TRBJ2-5, with D possibly TRBD1 on 6 matching bases. CDR1 and CDR2 (germline): GTSNPN, SVGIG (reference sequence). This CDR3 spans 13 amino acids. Deletions cut 1 base from V and 2 bases from J, with 8 bases between. CDR3 amino acids: CAWSAGHQETQYF. For the CDR3, the DNA is TGTGCCTGGAGTGCGGGACATCAAGAGACCCAGTACTTC.

The V and J genes are TRBV6-5 and TRBJ1-1; 9 bases line up with TRBD1. CDR1 MNHEY and CDR2 SVGAGI come from the germline V gene. Germline trimming cut 0 bases from V and 4 bases from J; bases unmatched to any gene: 3. The CDR3 covers 15 residues. CDR3 protein: CASSYSTGGSTEAFF. CDR3 in DNA: TGTGCCAGCAGTTACTCGACAGGGGGGAGCACTGAAGCTTTCTTT.

The CDR3 sequence is CASGLVVRVNTEAFF. The CDR3, as DNA: TGTGCTAGTGGTTTGGTAGTCAGGGTGAACACTGAAGCTTTCTTT. The chain recombines TRBV12-5 with TRBJ1-1; perhaps TRBD1 as D (5 bases). The V gene lost 0 bases and the J gene lost 0 bases, with 8 bases spanning the gap. CDR1 is LGHNT, CDR2 FRNRAP, per germline. The CDR3 spans 15 residues.

V usage is TRBV15 and J usage is TRBJ1-6; D is undetermined. In germline, CDR1 is LNHNV, CDR2 YYDKDF (reference sequence). The V gene lost 0 bases and the J gene lost 9 bases, with 3 bases spanning the gap. The CDR3 has 12 residues. The CDR3 DNA sequence: TGTGCCACCAGCAGAGAAATTTCACCCCTCCACTTT. Amino acids: CATSREISPLHF.